Listed below are T cell receptor beta chains from one sample, sequenced in a study of cytomegalovirus exposure and HLA in healthy donors. Sequencing used immunoSEQ multiplex PCR; TCRdb keeps in-frame clones, though not all of them. The table lists roughly 300,000 clones, about nine tenths of them singletons. Source material: PBMCs. These receptors were taken from a woman aged 25 to 39 in good health and CMV-seropositive. Each CDR3 is given with its conserved first and last residue. The D gene is left open where the match is weak. Where a row states a size, it is once, few, many or the class of an expanded clone; other rows omit it.

V gene	J gene	clone size	CDR3 length	D gene	CDR3 DNA	CDR3 protein
TRBV27	TRBJ1-5	NA	15	NA	TGTGCCAGCAGTTTATTGGGGGGAAGCGATCAGCCCCAGCATTTT	CASSLLGGSDQPQHF
TRBV9	TRBJ2-5	few	14	NA	TGTGCCAGCAGCGTAGGGCCCATCCAAGAGACCCAGTACTTC	CASSVGPIQETQYF
TRBV7-3	TRBJ2-3	NA	14	NA	TGTGCCAGCAGCTTAGGGGCGGGCGCAGATACGCAGTATTTT	CASSLGAGADTQYF
TRBV13	TRBJ2-4	NA	16	NA	TGTGCCAGCAGCCCAGGGACAAGCCTAGCCAAAAACATTCAGTACTTC	CASSPGTSLAKNIQYF
TRBV9	TRBJ2-1	NA	16	NA	TGTGCCAGCAGCACTATAGAGGGGCTGAGTTACAATGAGCAGTTCTTC	CASSTIEGLSYNEQFF
TRBV4-1	TRBJ1-1	NA	16	NA	TGCGCCAGCAGCCAAGAGGCGGGGAGGGGGAACACTGAAGCTTTCTTT	CASSQEAGRGNTEAFF
TRBV7-7	TRBJ2-1	NA	15	TRBD2	TGTGCCAGCAGCCCCGGACTAGCGGGAGTCGGGGAGCAGTTCTTC	CASSPGLAGVGEQFF
TRBV5-6	TRBJ2-3	NA	16	NA	TGTGCCAGCAGCTTGGGGCTAGCTCTGAGCACAGATACGCAGTATTTT	CASSLGLALSTDTQYF
TRBV28	TRBJ1-6	NA	18	TRBD1	TGTGCCAGCAGTTTTAATAAGACAGGGAGGGACCCTAATTCACCCCTCCACTTT	CASSFNKTGRDPNSPLHF
TRBV6-1	TRBJ2-7	NA	14	NA	TGTGCCAGCAGTGAGGAGGGGACATCTTACGAGCAGTACTTC	CASSEEGTSYEQYF
TRBV30	TRBJ2-7	NA	13	NA	TGTGCCATGACAGGGAGGGGATCCTACGAGCAGTACTTC	CAMTGRGSYEQYF
TRBV9	TRBJ1-1	NA	15	NA	TGTGCCAGCAGCGTAGTCGGCCTCATGAACACTGAAGCTTTCTTT	CASSVVGLMNTEAFF
TRBV30	TRBJ2-5	few	14	NA	TGTGCCTGGAGTGGGGAGATAGTTGCGGAGACCCAGTACTTC	CAWSGEIVAETQYF
TRBV5-4	TRBJ2-3	NA	15	TRBD2	TGTGCCAGCAGCCTCGGGACTACGAGCACAGATACGCAGTATTTT	CASSLGTTSTDTQYF
TRBV9	TRBJ2-7	NA	15	TRBD1	TGTGCCAGCAGCCCAGGGACAGGGGTTTCCTACGAGCAGTACTTC	CASSPGTGVSYEQYF
TRBV9	TRBJ1-1	NA	15	TRBD1	TGTGCCAGCAGCGTAGTAAGGACAGGGGGCACTGAAGCTTTCTTT	CASSVVRTGGTEAFF
TRBV6-1	TRBJ2-3	once	13	NA	TGTGCCAGCAGTGAGGACAGCACAGATACGCAGTATTTT	CASSEDSTDTQYF
TRBV13	TRBJ2-1	NA	16	NA	TGTGCCAGCAGCTTAGGCCTCCGGGGTTTCTACAATGAGCAGTTCTTC	CASSLGLRGFYNEQFF
TRBV9	TRBJ2-7	few	13	NA	TGTGCCAGCAGCGTCTCTGGATCCTACGAGCAGTACTTC	CASSVSGSYEQYF
TRBV9	TRBJ2-7	NA	15	TRBD2	TGTGCCAGCAGCGTAGGAGCTAGCGGGGACTACGAGCAGTACTTC	CASSVGASGDYEQYF
TRBV28	TRBJ1-2	few	13	NA	TGTGCCAGCACCCTTGGGGGGAGTGGTGGCTACACCTTC	CASTLGGSGGYTF
TRBV5-4	TRBJ1-1	NA	18	TRBD1	TGTGCCAGCAGCCGAGAGCCAGGGGGTCCGAGGTCGCGGACTGAAGCTTTCTTT	CASSREPGGPRSRTEAFF
TRBV28	TRBJ1-5	NA	14	NA	TGTGCCAGCAGTTTACTGGAAAGCAATCAGCCCCAGCATTTT	CASSLLESNQPQHF
TRBV4-3	TRBJ2-1	NA	14	NA	TGCGCCAGCAGCCTCGGGAGCTCCTACAATGAGCAGTTCTTC	CASSLGSSYNEQFF
TRBV7-8	TRBJ2-7	NA	16	NA	TGTGCCAGCAGCTCTGGGGCGGGGGCTGGACGTTTCGAGCAGTACTTC	CASSSGAGAGRFEQYF
TRBV28	TRBJ2-3	NA	17	TRBD2	TGTGCCAGCAGTTCCCGAGGAGCGGGAGGGCCGGCAGATACGCAGTATTTT	CASSSRGAGGPADTQYF
TRBV4-3	TRBJ2-1	NA	21	TRBD2	TGCGCCAGCAGCCAAGATTATAGGGGGCGCGGAGTAGCGGGGGGCTTTGACGAGCAGTTCTTC	CASSQDYRGRGVAGGFDEQFF
TRBV6-5	TRBJ1-1	NA	14	NA	TGTGCCAGCAGTTACTCGGGCAGAGACACTGAAGCTTTCTTT	CASSYSGRDTEAFF
TRBV15	TRBJ2-7	NA	14	TRBD2	TGTGCCACCAGCAGAGGACTAGCTCCGGACGAGCAGTACTTC	CATSRGLAPDEQYF
TRBV9	TRBJ2-7	NA	15	NA	TGTGCCAGCAGCGTAGGGGATTGGAGTACCTACGAGCAGTACTTC	CASSVGDWSTYEQYF
TRBV12-5	TRBJ2-1	NA	18	NA	TGTGCTAGTGGTTTGGTTCTGCCGGACTCACGACGTTACAATGAGCAGTTCTTC	CASGLVLPDSRRYNEQFF
TRBV5-1	TRBJ2-5	NA	14	TRBD1	TGCGCCAGCAGCCCAGGTCAGGGGGAAAGGTCCCAGTACTTC	CASSPGQGERSQYF
TRBV6-5	TRBJ2-3	once	12	NA	TGTGCCACCGGTCAGGGGACAGATACGCAGTATTTT	CATGQGTDTQYF
TRBV30	TRBJ1-3	NA	14	NA	TGTGCCTGGAGATCGGGAGGGTACGGAGGCACCATATATTTT	CAWRSGGYGGTIYF
TRBV28	TRBJ1-2	few	16	TRBD1	TGTGCCAGCAGTTACCCACAGGGGGCGGTCAGGTATGGCTACACCTTC	CASSYPQGAVRYGYTF
TRBV13	TRBJ1-5	NA	14	NA	TGTGCCAGCAGCTTACGGGGGGGCAATCAGCCCCAGCATTTT	CASSLRGGNQPQHF
TRBV19	TRBJ2-7	NA	14	TRBD1	TGTGCCAGTAGTTGGACAGGGTCGATCTACGAGCAGTACTTC	CASSWTGSIYEQYF
TRBV13	TRBJ2-2	NA	16	TRBD2	TGTGCCAGCAGCCTCGGACTAGCCTTAAACACCGGGGAGCTGTTTTTT	CASSLGLALNTGELFF
TRBV4-3	TRBJ2-1	NA	16	TRBD2	TGCGCCAGCAGCCAAGATGTTCTAGCGGGAGGAAGTGAGCAGTTCTTC	CASSQDVLAGGSEQFF
TRBV28	TRBJ2-3	NA	14	TRBD2	TGTGCCAGCCTCGGGGGGGCAGCCTCAGATACGCAGTATTTT	CASLGGAASDTQYF
TRBV7-6	TRBJ2-1	NA	15	TRBD2	TGTGCCAGCAGCTTAGAGACTAGCGTATACAATGAGCAGTTCTTC	CASSLETSVYNEQFF
TRBV10-3	TRBJ2-1	NA	16	NA	TGTGCCATCAGAACACTGGGAGGCGGTTCCTACAATGAGCAGTTCTTC	CAIRTLGGGSYNEQFF
TRBV18	TRBJ2-5	NA	14	NA	TGTGCCAGCTCACCACGGACAATCCAAGAGACCCAGTACTTC	CASSPRTIQETQYF
TRBV30	TRBJ2-7	once	12	TRBD1	TGTGCCTGGGGGGACAGCAAGAAAGGGCAGTACTTC	CAWGDSKKGQYF
TRBV5-5	TRBJ1-1	NA	14	NA	TGTGCCAGCAGCTTGAGTTTTGGGATAACTGAAGCTTTCTTT	CASSLSFGITEAFF
TRBV7-2	TRBJ1-6	NA	13	NA	TGTGCCAGCAGCTTGAACAGGGATTCACCCCTCCACTTT	CASSLNRDSPLHF
TRBV6-6	TRBJ1-2	NA	14	TRBD1	TGTGCCAGCAGCCTTCTGGACAGGGCCGATGGCTACACCTTC	CASSLLDRADGYTF
TRBV18	TRBJ2-3	NA	18	TRBD1	TGTGCCAGCTCACCAAGGGACAGGGGGCCCCCAAGCACAGATACGCAGTATTTT	CASSPRDRGPPSTDTQYF
TRBV29-1	TRBJ1-4	once	17	NA	TGCAGCGTTGAAGGGGGAGAAAACCTGAGCATGGGTGAAAAACTGTTTTTT	CSVEGGENLSMGEKLFF